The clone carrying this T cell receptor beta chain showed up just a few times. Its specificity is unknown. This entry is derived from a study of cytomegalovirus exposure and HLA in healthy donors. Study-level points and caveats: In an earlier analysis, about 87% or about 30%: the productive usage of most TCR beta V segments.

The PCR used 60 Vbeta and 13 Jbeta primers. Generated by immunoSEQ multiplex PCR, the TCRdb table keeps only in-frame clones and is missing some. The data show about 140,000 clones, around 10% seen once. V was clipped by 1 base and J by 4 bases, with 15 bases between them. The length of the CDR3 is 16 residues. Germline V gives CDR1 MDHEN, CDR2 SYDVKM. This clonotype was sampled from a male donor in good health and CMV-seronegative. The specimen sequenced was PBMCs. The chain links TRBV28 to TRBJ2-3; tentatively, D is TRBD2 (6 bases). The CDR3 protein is CASSLFGSWGADTQYF. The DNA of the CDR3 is TGTGCCAGCAGTTTATTCGGGAGTTGGGGCGCAGATACGCAGTATTTT. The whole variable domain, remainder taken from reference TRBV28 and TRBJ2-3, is DVKVTQSSRYLVKRTGEKVFLECVQDMDHENMFWYRQDPGLGLRLIYFSYDVKMKEKGDIPEGYSVSREKKERFSLILESASTNQTSMYLCASSLFGSWGADTQYFGPGTRLTVL.